This passage covers 27 T cell receptor beta chains from one sample sequenced in a study of shared clonotypes between healthy human individuals. Produced via immunoSEQ multiplex PCR; TCRdb's table is partial and in-frame only. The data contain 2 million to 2.5 million clones, 90% to 95% of them seen just once; the ten biggest clones take up roughly 0.36%. The specimen sequenced was naive CD4+ T cells from PBMCs. Subset given: CD45RA+ positively selected. Every receptor here comes from a man aged 18 to 29 in good health. Some clones in this sample may be carry-over from other donors' samples.

The V and J genes are TRBV29-1 and TRBJ2-1, with D perhaps TRBD2 (5 bases). V was trimmed by 6 bases and J by 6 bases, leaving 21 bases between them. The germline V gene has CDR1 SQVTM and CDR2 ANQGSEA. This CDR3 comprises 15 residues. CDR3 in amino acids: CSVLPVLEYRNEQFF. DNA for the CDR3: TGCAGCGTACTACCAGTACTAGAGTACCGCAATGAGCAGTTCTTC.

The chain recombines TRBV6-1 with TRBJ1-5; no definite D call. Germline V gene lookup returns CDR1 MNHNS and CDR2 SASEGT. Trimming removed 2 bases at V and 9 bases at J, with 8 bases between. The CDR3 extends over 12 amino acids. CDR3 DNA sequence: TGTGCCAGCAGTGAAAGGGTAGGGCCCCAGCATTTT. The encoded protein is CASSERVGPQHF.

This chain joins TRBV2 and TRBJ1-1; no clear D. CDR3 length: 14 residues. V lost 8 bases, J lost 1 base, and 14 bases lay in between. Germline CDR1 SNHLY, CDR2 FYNNEI. DNA for the CDR3: TGTGCCAGCCTGGAGGCCCTCGCGAACACTGAAGCTTTCTTT. Protein product: CASLEALANTEAFF.

V and J are TRBV18 and TRBJ2-1; unclear D gene. V gave up 2 bases and J gave up 7 bases, with 15 bases separating them. Germline CDR1 reads KGHSH; CDR2 reads LQKENI. The CDR3 spans 15 residues. The CDR3 DNA reads as TGTGCCAGCTCACCATTAGTAGTCATGGTGAATGAGCAGTTCTTC. It yields the protein CASSPLVVMVNEQFF.

The CDR3: CAWSNLQAFF. CDR3 nucleotide sequence: TGTGCCTGGAGCAACCTCCAAGCTTTCTTT. The chain is built from TRBV30 and TRBJ1-1, with unresolved D. Between the trimmed V and J ends, which lost 3 bases and 9 bases, there was a span of 8 bases. This CDR3 contains 10 residues. Germline values: CDR1 GTSNPN, CDR2 SVGIG (reference sequence).

The chain joins TRBV13 to TRBJ1-5; 7 nucleotides align to TRBD1. CDR3 length: 14 amino acids. Germline CDR1 and CDR2: PRHDT and FYEKMQ (reference sequence). The V segment lost 4 bases and the J segment 6 bases; nucleotides outside the gene matches: 6. This CDR3 is CASSWTRGGQPQHF. Here the CDR3 DNA reads TGTGCCAGCAGCTGGACCAGGGGGGGTCAGCCCCAGCATTTT.

This chain connects TRBV5-1 to TRBJ2-2; D is uncertain. Germline lookup yields CDR1 SGHRS and CDR2 YFSETQ. The CDR3 spans 15 residues. Trimming stripped 4 bases from V and 3 bases from J, with 13 bases between. The CDR3 DNA is TGCGCCAGCAGCCAAGCCGGGTCATACACCGGGGAGCTGTTTTTT. It specifies CASSQAGSYTGELFF.

The rearrangement links TRBV28 to TRBJ1-5; D may be TRBD1 (6 bases). This CDR3 is built from 19 residues. Germline V gene lookup returns CDR1 MDHEN and CDR2 SYDVKM. The ends were cut back, 4 bases at V and 5 bases at J, with 27 bases in the middle. The CDR3 region is CASSSDWVGGASSDQPQHF. The CDR3 DNA follows: TGTGCCAGCAGTTCTGACTGGGTTGGGGGGGCTAGTTCCGATCAGCCCCAGCATTTT.

Details on this clone: This same CDR3 is encoded by further DNA sequences in the sample. The chain has TRBV30 and TRBJ1-2; D gene uncertain. Germline values: CDR1 GTSNPN, CDR2 SVGIG (reference sequence). V lost 3 bases and J lost 0, with 2 bases in between. CDR3 length: 11 residues. This CDR3 is CAWSPNYGYTF. DNA of the CDR3: TGTGCCTGGAGCCCTAACTATGGCTACACCTTC.

The gene calls are TRBV5-1 and TRBJ2-7; 8 bases are a match to TRBD2. V lost 2 bases, J lost 1 base, and 5 bases stayed unmatched. The CDR3 has 15 residues. CDR1 SGHRS and CDR2 YFSETQ come from the germline V gene. CDR3 sequence reads: CASSFSGSGSYEQYF. Written as DNA, the CDR3 is TGCGCCAGCAGCTTCAGCGGGAGCGGGTCCTACGAGCAGTACTTC.

The V call is TRBV28, the J call TRBJ2-1, with 7 nucleotides matching TRBD1. CDR1 MDHEN and CDR2 SYDVKM come from the germline V gene. The CDR3 contains 14 residues. V lost 6 bases to trimming and J lost 2 bases; unmatched junction nucleotides: 4. The CDR3 DNA sequence: TGTGCCAGCAGGTCCGGGACAGCCTACAATGAGCAGTTCTTC. Its translation is CASRSGTAYNEQFF. The entire variable domain, with the rest obtained from reference TRBV28 and TRBJ2-1, is as follows: DVKVTQSSRYLVKRTGEKVFLECVQDMDHENMFWYRQDPGLGLRLIYFSYDVKMKEKGDIPEGYSVSREKKERFSLILESASTNQTSMYLCASRSGTAYNEQFFGPGTRLTVL.

The chain is built from TRBV6-1 and TRBJ1-3; D call uncertain. Germline lookup yields CDR1 MNHNS and CDR2 SASEGT. This CDR3 is 15 amino acids long. Trimming shortened V by 3 bases and J by 4 bases, and 13 bases separated the two germline ends. CDR3 sequence: CASSDPVTEGNTIYF. The CDR3 region has the DNA TGTGCCAGCAGTGATCCCGTGACTGAGGGAAACACCATATATTTT.

The rearrangement links TRBV6-5 to TRBJ2-1, with unresolved D. V gave up 4 bases and J gave up 11 bases, with 9 bases separating them. CDR1 is MNHEY and CDR2 is SVGAGI in the germline V gene. The CDR3 loop spans 11 amino acids. The DNA for the CDR3 is TGTGCCAGCAGTTCGACTTACAAGCAGTTCTTC. It codes for CASSSTYKQFF.

The rearrangement joins TRBV10-1 to TRBJ1-1; D not resolved. V dropped 0 bases and J dropped 3 bases, with 8 bases sitting between them. Germline V gene sequence: CDR1 WNHNN, CDR2 SYGVQD (reference sequence). This CDR3 is 14 amino acids long. The CDR3 coding sequence is TGCGCCAGCAGTGAGTCCGGCCAGTACACTGAAGCTTTCTTT. Its translation: CASSESGQYTEAFF.

The rearrangement joins TRBV25-1 to TRBJ2-7; D possibly corresponds to TRBD1 (7 bases). This CDR3 is 14 amino acids long. V lost 9 bases and J 2 bases, leaving 17 bases between the germline ends. The germline gives CDR1 MGHDK, CDR2 SYGVNS. The CDR3 nucleotides read TGTGCCAGAAACCCCCCAGGGGGGACCTACGAGCAGTACTTC. Protein sequence: CARNPPGGTYEQYF.

Only one count was recorded for this clone. This sample includes further DNA sequences coding for the same CDR3. The chain recombines TRBV6-5 with TRBJ2-7, with unresolved D. The germline gives CDR1 MNHEY, CDR2 SVGAGI. The CDR3 is made up of 13 amino acids. V lost 2 bases to trimming and J lost 2 bases, with 7 bases between them. This chain's CDR3 is CASSYAGAYEQYF. The CDR3 coding sequence is TGTGCCAGCAGTTACGCCGGAGCCTACGAGCAGTACTTC.

The chain joins TRBV28 to TRBJ1-2, with 10 bases aligning to TRBD1. The CDR3 sequence is 16 residues long. Trimming cost V 7 bases and J 4 bases; bases outside gene matches: 12. CDR1 and CDR2 from the germline V gene are MDHEN and SYDVKM. This chain's CDR3 is CASTLLPGQGTYGYTF. The CDR3 DNA is TGTGCCAGCACCCTACTCCCGGGACAGGGGACCTATGGCTACACCTTC.

V is TRBV5-1 and J is TRBJ2-1; D remains unclear. Trimming stripped 0 bases from V and 8 bases from J, with 12 bases between. Germline loops: CDR1 SGHRS, CDR2 YFSETQ. This CDR3 spans 14 amino acids. The CDR3 protein is CASSLVDGIYEQFF. Here the CDR3 DNA reads TGCGCCAGCAGCTTGGTAGATGGTATCTATGAGCAGTTCTTC.

The V call is TRBV5-1, the J call TRBJ2-7, with TRBD2 as a possible D gene (6 bases). Between the trimmed V and J ends, which lost 4 bases and 6 bases, there was a span of 17 bases. This CDR3 contains 14 residues. The V gene's germline CDR1 is SGHRS and CDR2 YFSETQ. CDR3 in DNA: TGCGCCAGCAGCCGCGGGGAGAGGGGTGTCGAGCAGTACTTC. Its protein is CASSRGERGVEQYF. The full variable domain, rest sourced from reference TRBV5-1 and TRBJ2-7, is KAGVTQTPRYLIKTRGQQVTLSCSPISGHRSVSWYQQTPGQGLQFLFEYFSETQRNKGNFPGRFSGRQFSNSRSEMNVSTLELGDSALYLCASSRGERGVEQYFGPGTRLTVT.

The chain uses TRBV28 and TRBJ2-5; TRBD1 is a possible D gene (6 bases). The germline CDR1 and CDR2 sequences are MDHEN and SYDVKM. This CDR3 spans 17 amino acids. Deletions cut 6 bases from V and 2 bases from J, with 22 bases between. In nucleotides, the CDR3 is TGTGCCAGCAGCCCGCACCGCGCAGGGGCATTACAAGAGACCCAGTACTTC. This sequence encodes CASSPHRAGALQETQYF.

The V and J genes are TRBV6-6 and TRBJ2-5; 14 nucleotides agree with TRBD2. J gave up 2 bases and V 5 bases, and 4 bases lay outside the gene matches. This CDR3 comprises 16 residues. Germline V gene sequence: CDR1 MNHNY, CDR2 SVGAGI (reference sequence). The DNA of the CDR3 is TGTGCCAGCAGTCAAAGACTAGCGGGAGGGCAAGAGACCCAGTACTTC. As protein: CASSQRLAGGQETQYF.

This CDR3 is CASSTPGVNTGELFF. The CDR3 DNA reads TGCGCCAGCAGCACCCCAGGGGTGAACACCGGGGAGCTGTTTTTT. V usage is TRBV5-1 and J usage is TRBJ2-2, with a tentative D call TRBD1 (6 bases). Trimming shortened V by 4 bases and J by 1 base, and 11 bases separated the two germline ends. Germline loops: CDR1 SGHRS, CDR2 YFSETQ. The CDR3 loop spans 15 amino acids.

This chain links TRBV7-2 with TRBJ1-3; D call uncertain. Germline-derived CDR1 and CDR2 are SGHTA and FQGNSA. With 1 base removed from V and 8 bases from J, the gap between germline ends came to 9 bases. The CDR3 sequence is 13 residues long. The CDR3 DNA sequence: TGTGCCAGCAGCTTAGGACCCCGGGACACCATATATTTT. This codes for CASSLGPRDTIYF.

The genes are TRBV7-9 and TRBJ2-1; D uncertain. V lost 2 bases, J lost 5 bases, and 7 bases lay in between. Germline V gene lookup returns CDR1 SEHNR and CDR2 FQNEAQ (reference sequence). The CDR3 contains 13 residues. This chain's CDR3 is CASSLNTDNEQFF. The CDR3 DNA sequence: TGTGCCAGCAGCTTAAATACAGACAATGAGCAGTTCTTC.

The chain is built from TRBV30 and TRBJ2-4; D gene ambiguous. The CDR3 sequence is 11 residues long. Trimming cost V 1 base and J 8 bases, with 6 bases left between them. From germline, CDR1 is GTSNPN and CDR2 SVGIG (reference sequence). DNA of the CDR3: TGTGCCTGGAGTGATAGGGACATTCAGTACTTC. Translating it yields CAWSDRDIQYF.

The gene calls are TRBV9 and TRBJ2-1, with 7 nucleotides matching TRBD2. The CDR3 is 15 residues long. V lost 4 bases to trimming and J lost 4 bases; unmatched junction nucleotides: 8. Germline V gives CDR1 SGDLS, CDR2 YYNGEE. For the CDR3, the DNA is TGTGCCAGCAGCCGGCTAGCGGCTTTGTACAATGAGCAGTTCTTC. It is translated as CASSRLAALYNEQFF.

The chain employs TRBV6-1 and TRBJ1-2; weak D call: TRBD1 (5 bases). Germline V gene lookup returns CDR1 MNHNS and CDR2 SASEGT. The CDR3 consists of 15 residues. Trimming stripped 1 base from V and 3 bases from J, with 12 bases between. The CDR3 DNA sequence: TGTGCCAGCAGTGAAGGGACATCTCGGTACTATGGCTACACCTTC. It encodes CASSEGTSRYYGYTF.